A single sample gave rise to the 11 T cell receptor beta chains below, sequenced in a study of cytomegalovirus exposure and HLA in healthy donors. Only in-frame clones appear in the TCRdb table, and some are missing; sequencing was by immunoSEQ multiplex PCR. The sample consists of roughly 45,000 clones, roughly nine tenths of them appearing once. What was sequenced was PBMCs. The origin of the receptors is a young man in good health and CMV-seronegative.

The chain recombines TRBV28 with TRBJ1-2, with unresolved D. V lost 2 bases, J lost 6 bases, and 7 bases lay in between. CDR3 length: 12 amino acids. Germline values: CDR1 MDHEN, CDR2 SYDVKM. CDR3 region: CASSLAGNGYTF. The CDR3 DNA follows: TGTGCCAGCAGTTTAGCGGGGAATGGCTACACCTTC.

The CDR3 region has the DNA TGTGCCAGCAGGGGGGGTGACTCCTATAATTCACCCCTCCACTTT. Residues: CASRGGDSYNSPLHF. The rearrangement links TRBV2 to TRBJ1-6; the D gene is possibly TRBD1 (5 bases). Trimming shortened V by 6 bases and J by 0 bases, and 9 bases separated the two germline ends. This CDR3 region has 15 residues. Germline assignment: CDR1 SNHLY and CDR2 FYNNEI.

Written as DNA, the CDR3 is TGTGCCAGCAGGCCCGGGGGGGCGGGAGAGACCCAGTACTTC. Amino acids: CASRPGGAGETQYF. J is TRBJ2-5 and V is TRBV5-4; 8 nucleotides align to TRBD2. V lost 5 bases, J lost 4 bases, and 7 bases stayed unmatched. The CDR3 spans 14 residues. Germline-derived CDR1 and CDR2 are SGHNT and YYREEE (reference sequence).

The chain recombines TRBV9 with TRBJ2-1; 8 positions match TRBD1. The CDR3 loop spans 15 amino acids. Germline V lookup: CDR1 SGDLS, CDR2 YYNGEE. The V gene end was trimmed by 3 bases and the J gene end by 10 bases; junction bases not matched to a gene: 12. CDR3 in DNA: TGTGCCAGCAGCGGGACTCCGGACAGGGCAAGGGAGCAGTTCTTC. Translation: CASSGTPDRAREQFF.

The V call is TRBV6-5, the J call TRBJ2-7; D may be TRBD2 (6 bases). Looked up from germline, CDR1 is MNHEY and CDR2 is SVGAGI. V lost 6 bases and J lost 9, with 21 bases in between. The CDR3 is made up of 14 amino acids. The CDR3 reads CASSSSPPAEGQYF. Written as DNA, the CDR3 is TGTGCCAGCAGCTCCTCCCCACCAGCGGAGGGGCAGTACTTC.

In its sample, this clone was seen once. The genes are TRBV28 and TRBJ2-4; D gene ambiguous. V was shortened by 5 bases and J by 8 bases, with 16 bases between the two germline ends. The CDR3 covers 14 residues. CDR1 and CDR2 from the germline V gene are MDHEN and SYDVKM. For the CDR3, the DNA is TGTGCCAGCAGTCTTGCGAACCAGGTGCACATTCAGTACTTC. Translated: CASSLANQVHIQYF.

The table lists this clone with a count of one. The V and J genes are TRBV7-6 and TRBJ1-1; 8 positions match TRBD1. CDR1 is SGHVS, CDR2 FNYEAQ, per germline. V shed 8 bases and J 3 bases; nucleotides not matched to a gene: 14. The CDR3 has 16 amino acids. This chain's CDR3 is CASSPRTGWIDTEAFF. The DNA of the CDR3 is TGTGCCAGCTCCCCCAGGACAGGGTGGATTGACACTGAAGCTTTCTTT.

The chain employs TRBV7-9 and TRBJ2-5; 14 bases are a match to TRBD2. The CDR3 covers 15 residues. V shed 5 bases and J 9 bases; nucleotides not matched to a gene: 8. Looked up from germline, CDR1 is SEHNR and CDR2 is FQNEAQ (reference sequence). The CDR3 DNA sequence: TGTGCCAGCAGCAGAGGGACTAGCGGGGGCGGGGCCCAGTACTTC. It yields the protein CASSRGTSGGGAQYF.

This chain links TRBV4-1 with TRBJ1-2; 8 nucleotides line up with TRBD1. Trimming removed 0 bases from V and 6 bases from J; junction bases left unmatched: 9. The germline gives CDR1 MGHRA, CDR2 YSYEKL. The CDR3 runs 16 residues. The CDR3 nucleotides read TGCGCCAGCAGCCAAGATTCGAGGACAGGGTGGAATGGCTACACCTTC. Its translation is CASSQDSRTGWNGYTF.

DNA of the CDR3: TGTGCCAGCAGCCAAGGGGGCCATAGCAATCAGCCCCAGCATTTT. Translation: CASSQGGHSNQPQHF. The J gene is TRBJ1-5, the V gene TRBV14, with a tentative D call TRBD1 (5 bases). V lost 1 base and J lost 0, with 7 bases in between. Germline V gene sequence: CDR1 SGHDN, CDR2 FVKESK. The CDR3 has 15 residues.

The chain combines TRBV4-2 with TRBJ2-1; D may be TRBD1 (5 bases). The CDR3 has 15 residues. Germline CDR1 reads LGHNA; CDR2 reads YNFKEQ. V lost 1 base and J 7 bases, leaving 14 bases between the germline ends. CDR3 DNA sequence: TGTGCCAGCAGCCAAGTAGGCAGGGTTTTGAATGAGCAGTTCTTC. It specifies CASSQVGRVLNEQFF.